The source of this TCR beta chain is a study of post-analysis software for immune sequencing data (dated by TCRdb to the mid-2010s). Looking at the study overall: The recorded disease courses included relapsing-remitting, secondary progressive and progressive-relapsing multiple sclerosis, and some patients had no subtype annotation. Patient repertoires were compared against roughly 11 previously published healthy control repertoires from donors aged about 6 to 28 years. A subset of samples was prepared in parallel using single-end sample barcoding, then pooled and co-amplified after Illumina adapter ligation. Overall study outcomes, separate from this receptor: Significantly higher frequencies in patients than in controls were found for roughly 5 TRBV segments, including TRBV5-6, TRBV5-1 and TRBV20-1. Significantly lower normalized Chao1 diversity was found in multiple sclerosis patients than in controls, suggesting substantial peripheral T-cell clonal expansion. When samples were clustered directly using the F measure, samples prepared in the same batch co-clustered strongly, which prompted a batch-effect correction. The control group was slightly older than the multiple sclerosis patient group.

As concerns this clonotype: The clone's antigen remains unknown. One base away there is no much larger clone; base qualities are not given.

To demonstrate the VDJtools post-analysis software, TCR beta repertoires were profiled from the peripheral blood of roughly 12 young patients with multiple sclerosis. Multiple sclerosis patients were children and adolescents aged about 6 to 16 years. CDR1 and CDR2, per the germline V gene, are SGHTA and FQGNSA. V ends up 3 bases short and J 6 bases short, with an unmatched junction base count of 10. The CDR3 holds 15 amino acids from the cysteine to the phenylalanine. Only the CDR3 region is kept as DNA, spanning 45 bases read in frame from base 1. Library construction relied on PCR. Sequencing was performed on an Illumina HiSeq 2500. To reduce PCR and sequencing biases, unique molecular identifiers were incorporated into the TCR beta cDNA libraries. Approximately 500,000 cDNA molecules were obtained per 1 to 10 million input T cells, so each molecule approximated one T cell. The patient libraries were prepared and sequenced with the same protocol used for the earlier healthy control dataset. Samples belonging to the same batch were prepared together, multiplexed and sequenced on a shared HiSeq lane. Turning to the authors' computational methods: Raw barcoded reads were processed with MIGEC, discarding single-read molecular identifier groups before consensus assembly and CDR3 extraction. VDJtools was used for post-analysis of the clonotype tables, and diversity was normalized by down-sampling every dataset to the size of the smallest sample. In repertoire overlap clustering, CDR3 amino acid sequences, but not nucleotide sequences, were matched to correct batch-related cross-sample contamination. The public reads were reprocessed in TCRdb via fastp at Q25 and MiXCR, keeping in-frame beta chains. Merged by CDR3 protein, the rows form single entries marked with the most common genes and DNA. Here the V and J calls rest on TCRdb's processing, not on the authors' analysis. This sample comprises some 690,000 distinct CDR3 sequences, 25% to 30% of them detected only once. Roughly 0.57% of the sample comes from the top ten.

The rearrangement joined TRBV7-2 to TRBJ2-5, with TRBD1 matching 7 junction bases. Material: blood. The clonotype was recovered from a girl aged 5 to 17 with multiple sclerosis. The nucleotide sequence reads as follows: TGTGCCAGCAGCTTGGGGACAGTTAAAGTACAGACCCAGTACTTC. It specifies CASSLGTVKVQTQYF.